This record covers a single T cell receptor beta chain. Its target is not known. CDR1 is MNHEY, CDR2 SVGAGI, per germline. The CDR3 contains 14 residues. Trimming shortened V by 6 bases and J by 6 bases, and 14 bases separated the two germline ends. An assay was performed, and its level was deep. Clones were read by immunoSEQ multiplex PCR, and TCRdb kept only the in-frame ones, dropping some. Counted here are about 2 million clones, approximately 95% occurring once; the ten biggest clones make up 0.13%. This entry is derived from a study of shared clonotypes between healthy human individuals. General observations from the study: Larger richness was generally estimated for naive than memory subsets. In a few donors, about 5% of naive CD4 clonotypes appeared in common. Relative to their counterparts shared across all four donors, non-shared clonotypes exhibited diminished generation probabilities.

This clonotype was obtained from a man aged 18-30 years in good health. The chain employs TRBV6-5 and TRBJ2-2; TRBD2 might be the D (6 bases). The sequenced sample consisted of naive CD4+ T cells sorted from blood. Subset here: CD45RA+ positively selected. The CDR3 sequence: CASSPGTFSGELFF. Written as DNA, the CDR3 is TGTGCCAGCAGCCCGGGGACTTTCTCCGGGGAGCTGTTTTTT.